This entry features one T cell receptor beta chain sequence. It has no known antigen specificity. Per-nucleotide qualities are absent, and no much larger clonotype sits a single base away. This record belongs to a study of blood T cell repertoires in COVID-19 (dated by TCRdb to 2020 to 2021). Looking at the study overall: Samples covering the acute and convalescent phases of COVID-19 were provided by collaborators in the United States, Italy and Spain. The repertoires were released in a freely available public database intended as a resource for research on the immune response to SARS-CoV-2. The sample metadata nearly always contained a de-identified subject ID, COVID-19 status, age in years and sex. The prospective study material was composed of cDNA or gDNA derived from T cells, B-cell-depleted T cells, or PBMCs. Deeply sampled blood TCRbeta repertoires from subjects exposed to, actively infected with, or recovered from COVID-19 were included in the dataset. Samples came from the ongoing ImmuneRACE study (first 160 participants) plus 1,254 subjects from 6 global collaborators. HLA class I and class II types, where available, came from metadata supplied by the sample provider rather than from assay-based typing.

Broad study findings and their caveats: How much clinical and demographic metadata was included differed by source and by participant, and the metadata was provided uncurated.

Another Seattle source contributed samples from volunteer blood donors who had recovered from COVID-19. Each collaborating institution followed its own protocols to collect whole blood in K2EDTA tubes. For TCRbeta analysis, collaborators shipped samples as frozen whole blood, isolated PBMCs, or DNA extracted from either of those sample types. The immunoSEQ Assay, a bias-controlled multiplex PCR, was used to amplify TCRbeta CDR3 regions from genomic DNA. In the original analysis: Nucleated cell counts per sample were estimated from amplification of reference gene primers within the assay. Sequence reads were collapsed and filtered to measure the absolute abundance of every unique TCRbeta CDR3 rearrangement. Productive Simpson clonality was computed per sample as the square root of Simpson's diversity index over productive rearrangements. TCRdb limited this immuneACCESS table to in-frame rearrangements with V and J called. A share of clones is missing; checked studies link under half to unresolved V genes, and the rest is unexplained. The V and J calls and clone size are taken from that table; D and trimming were inferred from the DNA. Present in this sample are 200,000 to 300,000 clones, approximately 80% of which were seen just once. The ten most abundant clones make up approximately 2% of the sample.

The CDR3 runs 16 residues from the cysteine to the phenylalanine. The CDR3 DNA has 48 bases and is translated from base 1. V trim: 5 bases; J trim: 2 bases; unmatched bases: 7. According to the germline V gene, CDR1 reads KGHDR and CDR2 reads SFDVKD. The sequence derives from a man aged 35-49 years who had recovered from COVID-19. The source material was peripheral blood. The chain is encoded by TRBV24-1 joined to TRBJ1-2, with 10 bases matching TRBD1. The DNA sequence follows: TGTGCCACCAGTGTACCGGGACAGGGGACAAACTATGGCTACACCTTC. This codes for CATSVPGQGTNYGYTF.